A single sample gave rise to the 21 T cell receptor beta chains below, sequenced in a study of shared clonotypes between healthy human individuals. Generated by immunoSEQ multiplex PCR, the TCRdb table keeps only in-frame clones and is missing some. The sample yields about 1 million clones, about 75% seen once. The specimen sequenced was memory CD4+ T cells sorted from blood. As for subset: CD45RA-negative fraction. All receptors derive from a man younger than 35 in good health.

J is TRBJ2-7 and V is TRBV5-6; TRBD1 might be the D (6 bases). The V gene lost 0 bases and the J gene lost 2 bases, with 12 bases spanning the gap. The CDR3 extends over 15 amino acids. Germline CDR1 is SGHDT and CDR2 is YYEEEE. The CDR3 protein is CASSLGGGAPYEQYF. The CDR3 region has the DNA TGTGCCAGCAGCTTGGGAGGGGGTGCCCCCTACGAGCAGTACTTC. Together with reference TRBV5-6 and TRBJ2-7, the CDR3 gives the full variable domain: DAGVTQSPTHLIKTRGQQVTLRCSPKSGHDTVSWYQQALGQGPQFIFQYYEEEERQRGNFPDRFSGHQFPNYSSELNVNALLLGDSALYLCASSLGGGAPYEQYFGPGTRLTVT.

CDR3 in DNA: TGTGCCAGCAGGCGGGCACACAACAGAGGTGAAAAACTGTTTTTT. As protein: CASRRAHNRGEKLFF. V usage is TRBV11-2 and J usage is TRBJ1-4; D is undetermined. Germline CDR1 SGHAT, CDR2 FQNNGV. V lost 6 bases, J lost 7 bases, and 18 bases lay in between. CDR3 length: 15 residues.

In regard to this clone: The same CDR3 also results from other DNA sequences found in this sample. This rearrangement joins TRBV5-1 to TRBJ2-7; D unresolved. Germline V lookup: CDR1 SGHRS, CDR2 YFSETQ. This CDR3 comprises 13 residues. V was clipped by 5 bases and J by 1 base, with 10 bases between them. Written as DNA, the CDR3 is TGCGCCAGCAGGCCTGAGAATTCCTACGAGCAGTACTTC. It codes for CASRPENSYEQYF. Using reference TRBV5-1 and TRBJ2-7 for the parts outside the CDR3, the full variable domain is KAGVTQTPRYLIKTRGQQVTLSCSPISGHRSVSWYQQTPGQGLQFLFEYFSETQRNKGNFPGRFSGRQFSNSRSEMNVSTLELGDSALYLCASRPENSYEQYFGPGTRLTVT.

V gene TRBV11-2 combines with J gene TRBJ1-4, with TRBD1 matching 8 bases. Germline V CDR1 and CDR2: SGHAT, FQNNGV. This CDR3 contains 18 residues. The ends lost 0 bases at V and 8 bases at J; junction bases unmatched: 14. As DNA, the CDR3 is TGTGCCAGCAGCTTAGACGGGGGCAGACAGGGGCGAAGCGAAAAACTGTTTTTT. Protein sequence: CASSLDGGRQGRSEKLFF.

This clone has a single count. The J gene is TRBJ2-1, the V gene TRBV29-1; tentatively, D is TRBD2 (7 bases). Between the trimmed V and J ends, which lost 6 bases and 3 bases, there was a span of 15 bases. This CDR3 region has 14 residues. Germline values: CDR1 SQVTM, CDR2 ANQGSEA. The CDR3, as DNA: TGCAGCGTCGAGGGGGGGGGTTTCTACAATGAGCAGTTCTTC. It encodes CSVEGGGFYNEQFF.

This chain uses TRBV25-1 with TRBJ1-3, with a weak D call TRBD1 (5 bases). CDR1 MGHDK and CDR2 SYGVNS come from the germline V gene. The CDR3 runs 15 residues. V lost 1 base to trimming and J lost 0 bases, with 7 bases between them. The CDR3 DNA reads TGTGCCAGCAGTGAATTTGGACACTCTGGAAACACCATATATTTT. Protein sequence: CASSEFGHSGNTIYF.

This chain connects TRBV21-1 to TRBJ1-6. TRBV21-1 is classified as a pseudogene. The CDR3 is 15 residues long. CDR3 sequence: CASSKRTREDSPLHF. The CDR3 bases are TGTGCCAGCAGCAAACGAACCAGGGAGGATTCACCCCTCCACTTT.

The J gene is TRBJ2-3, the V gene TRBV11-3; D ambiguous. Between the trimmed V and J ends, which lost 1 base and 0 bases, there was a span of 11 bases. The CDR3 length is 16 residues. CDR1 and CDR2 (germline): SGHNT, YENEEA. In DNA, the CDR3 is TGTGCCAGCAGCTTAGGACTTCAAGGGAGCACAGATACGCAGTATTTT. Translated: CASSLGLQGSTDTQYF.

This clone was observed a handful of times. This chain links TRBV7-2 with TRBJ2-7; D is possibly TRBD2 (6 bases). Germline-derived CDR1 and CDR2 are SGHTA and FQGNSA. The length of the CDR3 is 13 residues. Trimming took off 1 base at V and 7 bases at J, with 11 bases between the two ends. For the CDR3, the DNA is TGTGCCAGCAGCTTAGTCTATGGGGGGGAGCAGTACTTC. This sequence encodes CASSLVYGGEQYF.

This clone was observed a few times. The genes are TRBV4-3 and TRBJ2-3, with 12 bases that match TRBD1. There are 14 residues in the CDR3. V shed 4 bases and J 9 bases; nucleotides not matched to a gene: 5. Germline lookup yields CDR1 LGHNA and CDR2 YSLEER. CDR3 sequence: CASSPGQGAETQYF. The CDR3 DNA reads as TGCGCCAGCAGCCCGGGACAGGGGGCGGAAACGCAGTATTTT.

This clone appeared a few times. The genes are TRBV9 and TRBJ2-1; TRBD1 agrees at 8 bases. CDR3 length: 15 residues. The germline gives CDR1 SGDLS, CDR2 YYNGEE. With 0 bases clipped from V and 5 bases from J, the junction kept 4 bases outside the gene matches. CDR3 residues: CASSVGTGSDNEQFF. Here the CDR3 DNA reads TGTGCCAGCAGCGTAGGGACAGGGAGCGACAATGAGCAGTTCTTC.

The chain uses TRBV5-1 and TRBJ1-4; D uncertain. Trimming removed 4 bases from V and 7 bases from J, with 17 bases in between. CDR1 and CDR2 (germline): SGHRS, YFSETQ. The CDR3 is 15 residues long. CDR3 sequence reads: CASSRNSQATEKLFF. CDR3 sequence (DNA): TGCGCCAGCAGCCGCAACAGTCAAGCCACTGAAAAACTGTTTTTT.

The CDR3: CASGSQYEQYF. DNA of the CDR3: TGTGCCAGCGGTTCCCAATACGAGCAGTACTTC. The genes are TRBV6-5 and TRBJ2-7; D is unresolved. The CDR3 is 11 amino acids. V lost 8 bases and J 4 bases, leaving 9 bases between the germline ends. Per germline, CDR1 MNHEY and CDR2 SVGAGI.

This chain links TRBV7-3 with TRBJ1-1; 10 nucleotides line up with TRBD1. J gave up 11 bases and V 5 bases, and 8 bases lay outside the gene matches. CDR3 size: 13 residues. The germline CDR1 and CDR2 sequences are SGHTA and FQGTGA. In DNA form, the CDR3 reads TGTGCCAGCAGCCGGACAGGGGGTACCCACGCTTTCTTT. This codes for CASSRTGGTHAFF.

Regarding this clone: Distinct nucleotide sequences in the sample also encode this CDR3. The chain employs TRBV5-1 and TRBJ2-5; D perhaps matches TRBD1 (6 bases). The germline CDR1 and CDR2 sequences are SGHRS and YFSETQ. Trimming stripped 0 bases from V and 3 bases from J, with 6 bases between. CDR3 length: 13 amino acids. The CDR3 region is CASSLDREETQYF. The CDR3, as DNA: TGCGCCAGCAGCTTGGACAGGGAAGAGACCCAGTACTTC.

The CDR3 sequence is CASGTYRASGYTF. The CDR3 bases are TGTGCCAGCGGAACTTACAGGGCATCTGGCTACACCTTC. The chain combines TRBV5-6 with TRBJ1-2; a weak D match, TRBD1 (6 bases). Trimming left V 7 bases short and J 7 bases short, with 17 bases between. The germline CDR1 and CDR2 sequences are SGHDT and YYEEEE. This CDR3 comprises 13 residues.

There are many counts of this clone. The chain employs TRBV27 and TRBJ1-6; TRBD1 is a possible D gene (5 bases). The CDR3 contains 13 residues. V was trimmed by 7 bases and J by 7 bases, leaving 11 bases between them. CDR1 MNHEY and CDR2 SMNVEV come from the germline V gene (reference sequence). The CDR3 sequence is CASTGTENSPLHF. CDR3 bases: TGTGCCAGCACCGGGACGGAAAATTCACCCCTCCACTTT.

The chain combines TRBV27 with TRBJ2-5; D assignment may be TRBD1 or TRBD2 (6 bases each). V dropped 8 bases and J dropped 11 bases, with 27 bases sitting between them. Germline V gene data show CDR1 as MNHEY and CDR2 as SMNVEV (reference sequence). There are 15 residues in the CDR3. The CDR3 DNA sequence: TGTGCCAGCGGATCCGGGGGCTCTCCCGTAGGGGAGCAGTACTTC. Amino acid sequence: CASGSGGSPVGEQYF.

The gene calls are TRBV11-2 and TRBJ2-3; D is undetermined. With 5 bases removed from V and 5 bases from J, the gap between germline ends came to 8 bases. Per the germline V gene, CDR1 is SGHAT and CDR2 is FQNNGV. The length of the CDR3 is 12 residues. This CDR3 reads CASSRIEDTQYF. CDR3 DNA sequence: TGTGCCAGCAGCCGAATAGAAGATACGCAGTATTTT.

This clone turned up a few times. The gene calls are TRBV10-1 and TRBJ1-5; D call uncertain. This CDR3 region has 12 residues. The V and J ends lost 0 bases and 7 bases respectively, with 4 bases between them. Germline V gene lookup returns CDR1 WNHNN and CDR2 SYGVQD (reference sequence). The CDR3 DNA reads as TGCGCCAGCAGTGAGTCGGACCAGCCCCAGCATTTT. It specifies CASSESDQPQHF.

The J gene is TRBJ1-1, the V gene TRBV7-9; 7 bases are a match to TRBD1. The junction had 5 bases not matched to a gene; V was cut back by 3 bases and J by 1 base. This CDR3 region has 15 residues. Per the germline V gene, CDR1 is SEHNR and CDR2 is FQNEAQ (reference sequence). This chain's CDR3 is CASSLRGQGNTEAFF. In nucleotides, the CDR3 is TGTGCCAGCAGCTTGAGGGGGCAAGGGAACACTGAAGCTTTCTTT. The complete variable domain, with remaining parts taken from reference TRBV7-9 and TRBJ1-1, reads DTGVSQNPRHKITKRGQNVTFRCDPISEHNRLYWYRQTLGQGPEFLTYFQNEAQLEKSRLLSDRFSAERPKGSFSTLEIQRTEQGDSAMYLCASSLRGQGNTEAFFGQGTRLTVV.